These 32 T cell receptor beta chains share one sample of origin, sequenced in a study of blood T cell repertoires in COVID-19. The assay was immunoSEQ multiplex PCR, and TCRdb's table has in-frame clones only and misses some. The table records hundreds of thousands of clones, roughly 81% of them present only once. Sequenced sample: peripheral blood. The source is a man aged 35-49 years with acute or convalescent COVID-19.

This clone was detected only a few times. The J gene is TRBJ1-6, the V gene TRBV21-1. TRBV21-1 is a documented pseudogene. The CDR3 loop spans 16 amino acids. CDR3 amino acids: CASSESSVGGNSPLHF. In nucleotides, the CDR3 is TGTGCCAGCAGCGAAAGCTCGGTTGGGGGGAATTCACCCCTCCACTTT.

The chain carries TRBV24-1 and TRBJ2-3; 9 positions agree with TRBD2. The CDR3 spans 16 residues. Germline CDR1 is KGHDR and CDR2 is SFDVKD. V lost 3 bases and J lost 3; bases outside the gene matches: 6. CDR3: CATSDPRGGGTDTQYF. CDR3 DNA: TGTGCCACCAGTGATCCGCGGGGGGGAGGGACAGATACGCAGTATTTT.

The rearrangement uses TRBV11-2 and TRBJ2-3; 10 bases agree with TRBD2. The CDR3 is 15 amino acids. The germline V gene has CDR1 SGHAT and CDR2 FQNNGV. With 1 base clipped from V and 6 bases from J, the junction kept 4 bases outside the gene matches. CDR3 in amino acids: CASSLAGLAVDTQYF. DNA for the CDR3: TGTGCCAGCAGCTTAGCCGGACTAGCGGTGGATACGCAGTATTTT.

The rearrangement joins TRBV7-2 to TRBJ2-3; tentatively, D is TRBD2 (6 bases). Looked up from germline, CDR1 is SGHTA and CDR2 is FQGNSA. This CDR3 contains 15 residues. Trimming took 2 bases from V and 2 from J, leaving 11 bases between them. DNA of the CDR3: TGTGCCAGCAGCTTATCGGGACTGTACACAGATACGCAGTATTTT. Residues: CASSLSGLYTDTQYF.

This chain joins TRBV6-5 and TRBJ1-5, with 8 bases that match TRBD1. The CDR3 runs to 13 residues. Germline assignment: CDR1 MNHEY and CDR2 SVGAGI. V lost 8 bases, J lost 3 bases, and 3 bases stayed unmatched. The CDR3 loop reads CASSTGVNQPQHF. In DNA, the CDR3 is TGTGCCAGCTCGACAGGGGTCAATCAGCCCCAGCATTTT.

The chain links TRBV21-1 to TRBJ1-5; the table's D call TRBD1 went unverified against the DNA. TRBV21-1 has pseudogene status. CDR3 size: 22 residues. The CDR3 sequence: CASSKGGRHRDTRAKIDQPQHF. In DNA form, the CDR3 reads TGTGCCAGCAGCAAAGGGGGTAGGCACCGGGACACGAGGGCCAAAATAGATCAGCCCCAGCATTTT.

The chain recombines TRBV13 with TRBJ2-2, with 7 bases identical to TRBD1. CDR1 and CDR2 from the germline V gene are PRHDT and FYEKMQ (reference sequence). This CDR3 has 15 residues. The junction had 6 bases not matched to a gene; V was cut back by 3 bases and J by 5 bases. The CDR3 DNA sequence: TGTGCCAGCAGCTTCGGGACAGTGAAAACCGGGGAGCTGTTTTTT. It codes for CASSFGTVKTGELFF.

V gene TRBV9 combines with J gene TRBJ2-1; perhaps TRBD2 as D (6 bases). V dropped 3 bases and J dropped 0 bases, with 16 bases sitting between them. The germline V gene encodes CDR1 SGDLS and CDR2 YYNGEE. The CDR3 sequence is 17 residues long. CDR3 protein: CASSARGYGSSYNEQFF. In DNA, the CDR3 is TGTGCCAGCAGCGCGAGGGGCTACGGGAGCTCCTACAATGAGCAGTTCTTC.

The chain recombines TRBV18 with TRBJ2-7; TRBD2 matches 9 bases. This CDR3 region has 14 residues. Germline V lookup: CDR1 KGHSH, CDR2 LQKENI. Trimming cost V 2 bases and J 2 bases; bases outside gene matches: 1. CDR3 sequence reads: CASSPASGTYEQYF. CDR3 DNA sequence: TGTGCCAGCTCACCAGCTAGCGGGACCTACGAGCAGTACTTC. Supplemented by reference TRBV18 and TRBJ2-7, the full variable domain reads NAGVMQNPRHLVRRRGQEARLRCSPMKGHSHVYWYRQLPEEGLKFMVYLQKENIIDESGMPKERFSAEFPKEGPSILRIQQVVRGDSAAYFCASSPASGTYEQYFGPGTRLTVT.

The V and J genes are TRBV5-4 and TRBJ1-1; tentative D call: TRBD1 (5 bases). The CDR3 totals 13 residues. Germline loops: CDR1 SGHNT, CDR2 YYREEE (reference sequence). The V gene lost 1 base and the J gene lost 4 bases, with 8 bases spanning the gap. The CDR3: CASSLSQGTEAFF. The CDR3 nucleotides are TGTGCCAGCAGCTTGTCTCAGGGCACTGAAGCTTTCTTT.

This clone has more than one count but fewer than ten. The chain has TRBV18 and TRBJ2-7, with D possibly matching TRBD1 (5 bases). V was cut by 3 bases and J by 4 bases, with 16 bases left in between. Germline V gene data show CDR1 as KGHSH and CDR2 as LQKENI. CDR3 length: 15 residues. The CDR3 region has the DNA TGTGCCAGCTCACCTTGGGGCGTAGGAAGGTACGAGCAGTACTTC. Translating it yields CASSPWGVGRYEQYF.

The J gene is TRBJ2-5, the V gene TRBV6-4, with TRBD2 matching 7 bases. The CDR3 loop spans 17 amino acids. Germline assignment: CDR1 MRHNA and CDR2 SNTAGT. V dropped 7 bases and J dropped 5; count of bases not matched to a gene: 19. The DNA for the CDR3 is TGTGCCAGCACCCCCTCTAGCGGACCTAGACGTGGGGAGACCCAGTACTTC. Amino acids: CASTPSSGPRRGETQYF.

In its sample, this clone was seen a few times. CDR3 DNA sequence: TGTGCCAGCCACGGGGTGAGGACCTATGGCTACACCTTC. Amino acid sequence: CASHGVRTYGYTF. This chain connects TRBV5-4 to TRBJ1-2; D gene ambiguous. This CDR3 region has 13 residues. Germline assignment: CDR1 SGHNT and CDR2 YYREEE (reference sequence). Trimming removed 7 bases at V and 4 bases at J, with 14 bases between.

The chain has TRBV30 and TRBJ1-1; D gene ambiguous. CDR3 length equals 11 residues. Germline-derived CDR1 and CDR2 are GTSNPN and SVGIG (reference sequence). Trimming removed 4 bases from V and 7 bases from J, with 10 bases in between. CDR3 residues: CAWTDTYEAFF. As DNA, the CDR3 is TGTGCCTGGACCGACACCTATGAAGCTTTCTTT.

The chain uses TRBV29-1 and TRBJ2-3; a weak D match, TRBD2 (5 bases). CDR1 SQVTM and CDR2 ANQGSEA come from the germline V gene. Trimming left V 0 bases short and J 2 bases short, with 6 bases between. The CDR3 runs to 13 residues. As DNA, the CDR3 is TGCAGCGTTGAAGATCGGGACACAGATACGCAGTATTTT. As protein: CSVEDRDTDTQYF.

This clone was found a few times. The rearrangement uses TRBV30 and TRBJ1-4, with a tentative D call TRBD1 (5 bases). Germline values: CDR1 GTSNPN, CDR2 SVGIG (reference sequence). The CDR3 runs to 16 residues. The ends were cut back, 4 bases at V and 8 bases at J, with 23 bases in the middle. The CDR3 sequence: CAWTLHPPGANEKLFF. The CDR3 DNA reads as TGTGCCTGGACACTACACCCACCTGGGGCCAACGAAAAACTGTTTTTT.

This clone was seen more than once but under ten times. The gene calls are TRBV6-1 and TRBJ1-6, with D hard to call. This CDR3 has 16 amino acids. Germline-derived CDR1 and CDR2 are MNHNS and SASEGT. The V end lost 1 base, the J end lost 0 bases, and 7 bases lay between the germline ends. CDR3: CASSEDEVSYNSPLHF. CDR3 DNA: TGTGCCAGCAGTGAAGATGAGGTCTCCTATAATTCACCCCTCCACTTT.

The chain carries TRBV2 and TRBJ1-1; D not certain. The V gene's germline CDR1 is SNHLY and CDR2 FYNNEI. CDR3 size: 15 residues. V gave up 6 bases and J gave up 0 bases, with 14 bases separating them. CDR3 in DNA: TGTGCCAGCAGGAGAAGGGAGAAAGTGAACACTGAAGCTTTCTTT. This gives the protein CASRRREKVNTEAFF.

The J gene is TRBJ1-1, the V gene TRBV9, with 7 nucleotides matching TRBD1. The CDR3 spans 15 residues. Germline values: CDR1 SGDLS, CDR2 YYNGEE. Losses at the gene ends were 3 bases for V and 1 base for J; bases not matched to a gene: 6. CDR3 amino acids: CASSASGTENTEAFF. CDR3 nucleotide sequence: TGTGCCAGCAGCGCATCCGGGACAGAGAACACTGAAGCTTTCTTT.

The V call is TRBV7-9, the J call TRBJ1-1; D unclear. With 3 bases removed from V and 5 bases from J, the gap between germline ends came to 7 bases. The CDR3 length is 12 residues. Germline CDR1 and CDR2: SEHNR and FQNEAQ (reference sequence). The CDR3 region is CASSFSLTEAFF. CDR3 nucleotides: TGTGCCAGCAGCTTTAGTTTAACTGAAGCTTTCTTT.

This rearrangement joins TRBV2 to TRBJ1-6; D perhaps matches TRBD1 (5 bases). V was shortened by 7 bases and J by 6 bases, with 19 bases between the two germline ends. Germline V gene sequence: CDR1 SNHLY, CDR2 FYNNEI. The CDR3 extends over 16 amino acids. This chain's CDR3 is CASKEGTSPINSPLHF. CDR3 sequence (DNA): TGTGCCAGCAAGGAGGGGACCTCCCCTATTAATTCACCCCTCCACTTT.

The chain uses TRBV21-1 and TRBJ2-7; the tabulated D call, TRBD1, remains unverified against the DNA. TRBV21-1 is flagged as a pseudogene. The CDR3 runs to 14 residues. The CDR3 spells CASSAQGELHEQYF. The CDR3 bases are TGTGCCAGCAGCGCCCAGGGGGAGCTACACGAGCAGTACTTC.

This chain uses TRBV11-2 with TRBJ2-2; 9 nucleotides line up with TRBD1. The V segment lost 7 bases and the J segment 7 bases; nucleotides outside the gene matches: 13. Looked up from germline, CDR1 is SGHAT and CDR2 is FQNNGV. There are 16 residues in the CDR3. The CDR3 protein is CASNPRGTGNDGELFF. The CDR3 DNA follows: TGTGCCAGCAACCCCAGGGGGACAGGGAATGACGGGGAGCTGTTTTTT.

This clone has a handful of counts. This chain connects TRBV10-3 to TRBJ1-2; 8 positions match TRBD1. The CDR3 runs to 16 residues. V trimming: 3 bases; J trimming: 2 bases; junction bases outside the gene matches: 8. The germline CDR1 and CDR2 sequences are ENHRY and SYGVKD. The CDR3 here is CAISDTGTGRNYGYTF. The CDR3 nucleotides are TGTGCCATCAGTGATACCGGGACAGGTCGAAACTATGGCTACACCTTC.

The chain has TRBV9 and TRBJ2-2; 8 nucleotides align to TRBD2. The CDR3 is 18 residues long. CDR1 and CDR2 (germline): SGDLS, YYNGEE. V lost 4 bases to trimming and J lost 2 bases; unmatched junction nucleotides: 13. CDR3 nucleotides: TGTGCCAGCAGCACCTTCAGCGGGGGACCCTTTAACACCGGGGAGCTGTTTTTT. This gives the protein CASSTFSGGPFNTGELFF.

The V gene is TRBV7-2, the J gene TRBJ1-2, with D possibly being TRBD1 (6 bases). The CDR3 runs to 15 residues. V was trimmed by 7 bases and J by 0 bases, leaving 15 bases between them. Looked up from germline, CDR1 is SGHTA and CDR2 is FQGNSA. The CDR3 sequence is CASTTHRVTNYGYTF. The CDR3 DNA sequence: TGTGCCAGCACCACCCACAGGGTAACTAACTATGGCTACACCTTC.

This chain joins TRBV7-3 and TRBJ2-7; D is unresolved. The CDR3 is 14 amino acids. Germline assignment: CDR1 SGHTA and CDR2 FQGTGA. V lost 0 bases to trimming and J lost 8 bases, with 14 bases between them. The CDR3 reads CASSLTGLQQKQYF. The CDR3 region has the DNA TGTGCCAGCAGCTTAACCGGTTTACAGCAAAAGCAGTACTTC.

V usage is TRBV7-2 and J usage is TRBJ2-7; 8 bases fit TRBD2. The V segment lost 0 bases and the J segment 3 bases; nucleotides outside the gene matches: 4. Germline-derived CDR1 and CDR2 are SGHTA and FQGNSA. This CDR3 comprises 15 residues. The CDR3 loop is CASSLAFAGGYEQYF. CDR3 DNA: TGTGCCAGCAGCTTAGCGTTCGCGGGGGGCTACGAGCAGTACTTC.

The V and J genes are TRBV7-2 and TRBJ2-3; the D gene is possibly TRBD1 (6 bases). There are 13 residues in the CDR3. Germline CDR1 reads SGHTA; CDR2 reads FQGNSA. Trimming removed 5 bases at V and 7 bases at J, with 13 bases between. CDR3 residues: CASSQTGTHTQYF. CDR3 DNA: TGTGCCAGCAGCCAAACAGGGACACATACGCAGTATTTT.

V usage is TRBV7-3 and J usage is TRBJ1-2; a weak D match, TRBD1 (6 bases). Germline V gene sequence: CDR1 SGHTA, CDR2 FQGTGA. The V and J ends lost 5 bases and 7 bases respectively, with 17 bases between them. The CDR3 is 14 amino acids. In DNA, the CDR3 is TGTGCCAGCAGCCCCCGTTCGGGACAAAGTGGCTACACCTTC. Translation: CASSPRSGQSGYTF.

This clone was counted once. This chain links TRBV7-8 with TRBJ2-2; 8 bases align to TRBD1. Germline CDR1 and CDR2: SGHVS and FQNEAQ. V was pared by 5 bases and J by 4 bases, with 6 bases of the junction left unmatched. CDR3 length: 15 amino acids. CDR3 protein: CASSMDRVATGELFF. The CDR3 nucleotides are TGTGCCAGCAGCATGGACAGGGTAGCCACCGGGGAGCTGTTTTTT.

The CDR3 DNA reads as TGTGCCAGCAACTTCAGCGCCGGGACTAGCGGGGGGGCTATCGGGGAGCTGTTTTTT. Translation: CASNFSAGTSGGAIGELFF. V usage is TRBV5-6 and J usage is TRBJ2-2; TRBD2 matches 16 bases. The CDR3 is 19 amino acids. V trimming: 6 bases; J trimming: 7 bases; junction bases outside the gene matches: 15. Germline V gene sequence: CDR1 SGHDT, CDR2 YYEEEE. The whole variable domain, filled in from reference TRBV5-6 and TRBJ2-2, reads DAGVTQSPTHLIKTRGQQVTLRCSPKSGHDTVSWYQQALGQGPQFIFQYYEEEERQRGNFPDRFSGHQFPNYSSELNVNALLLGDSALYLCASNFSAGTSGGAIGELFFGEGSRLTVL.